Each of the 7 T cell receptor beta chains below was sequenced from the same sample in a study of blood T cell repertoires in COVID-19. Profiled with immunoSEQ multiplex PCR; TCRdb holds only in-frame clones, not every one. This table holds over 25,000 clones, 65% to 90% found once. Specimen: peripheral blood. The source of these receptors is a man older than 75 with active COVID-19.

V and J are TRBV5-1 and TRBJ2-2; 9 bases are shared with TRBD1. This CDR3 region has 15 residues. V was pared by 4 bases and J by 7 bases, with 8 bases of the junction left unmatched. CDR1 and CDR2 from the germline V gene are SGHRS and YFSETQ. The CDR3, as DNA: TGCGCCAGCAGCCCCCCACAGGGGGCGAGCGGGGAGCTGTTTTTT. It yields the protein CASSPPQGASGELFF.

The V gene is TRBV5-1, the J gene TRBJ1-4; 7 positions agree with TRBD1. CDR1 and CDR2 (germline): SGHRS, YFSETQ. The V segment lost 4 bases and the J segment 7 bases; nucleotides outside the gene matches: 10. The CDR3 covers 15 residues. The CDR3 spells CASSVDRDVGEKLFF. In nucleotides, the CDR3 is TGCGCCAGCAGCGTCGACAGGGATGTCGGTGAAAAACTGTTTTTT.

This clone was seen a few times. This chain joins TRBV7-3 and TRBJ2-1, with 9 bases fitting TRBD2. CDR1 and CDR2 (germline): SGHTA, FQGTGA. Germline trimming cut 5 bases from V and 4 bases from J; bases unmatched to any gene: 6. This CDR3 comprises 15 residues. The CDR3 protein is CASSPSLAGYNEQFF. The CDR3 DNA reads TGTGCCAGCAGCCCTTCACTAGCGGGTTACAATGAGCAGTTCTTC.

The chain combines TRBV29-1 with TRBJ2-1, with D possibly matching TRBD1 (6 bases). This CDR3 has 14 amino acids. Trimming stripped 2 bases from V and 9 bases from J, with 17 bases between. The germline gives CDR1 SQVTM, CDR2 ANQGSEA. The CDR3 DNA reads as TGCAGCGTTGAAACCCTGGCAGGGGTGGGTGAGCAGTTCTTC. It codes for CSVETLAGVGEQFF.

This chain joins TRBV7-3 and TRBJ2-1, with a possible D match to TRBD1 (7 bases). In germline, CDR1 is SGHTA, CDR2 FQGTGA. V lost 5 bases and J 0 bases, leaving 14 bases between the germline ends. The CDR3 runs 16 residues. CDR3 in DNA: TGTGCCAGCAGCCTACGCAGGGGGGACTCCTACAATGAGCAGTTCTTC. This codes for CASSLRRGDSYNEQFF.

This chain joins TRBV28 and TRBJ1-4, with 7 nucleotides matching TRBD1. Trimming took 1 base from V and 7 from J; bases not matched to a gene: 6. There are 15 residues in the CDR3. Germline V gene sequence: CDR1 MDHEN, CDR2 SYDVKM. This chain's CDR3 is CASSLFGQGGEKLFF. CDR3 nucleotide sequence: TGTGCCAGCAGTTTATTCGGTCAGGGGGGTGAAAAACTGTTTTTT.

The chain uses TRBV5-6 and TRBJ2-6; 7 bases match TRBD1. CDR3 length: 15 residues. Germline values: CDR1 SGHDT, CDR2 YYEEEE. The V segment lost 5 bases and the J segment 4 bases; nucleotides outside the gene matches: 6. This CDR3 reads CASRSTGSGANVLTF. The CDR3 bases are TGTGCCAGCAGATCGACAGGGTCAGGGGCCAACGTCCTGACTTTC.